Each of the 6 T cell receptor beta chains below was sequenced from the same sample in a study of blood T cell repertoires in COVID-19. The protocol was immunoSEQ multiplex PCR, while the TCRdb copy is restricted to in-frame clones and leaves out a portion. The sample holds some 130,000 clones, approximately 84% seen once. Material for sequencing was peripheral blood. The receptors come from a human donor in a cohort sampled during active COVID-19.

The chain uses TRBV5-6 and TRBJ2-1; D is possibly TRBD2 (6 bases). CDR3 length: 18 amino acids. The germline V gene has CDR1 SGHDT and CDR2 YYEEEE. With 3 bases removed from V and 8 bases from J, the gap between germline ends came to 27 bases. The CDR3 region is CASSSSFGVAVYKDEQFF. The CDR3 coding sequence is TGTGCCAGCAGCTCCTCTTTTGGGGTAGCGGTATACAAAGATGAGCAGTTCTTC.

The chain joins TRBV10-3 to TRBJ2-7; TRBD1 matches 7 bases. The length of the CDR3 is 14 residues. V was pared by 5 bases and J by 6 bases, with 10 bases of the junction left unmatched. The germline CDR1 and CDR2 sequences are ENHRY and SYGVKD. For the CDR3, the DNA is TGTGCCATCAGTCCCGGGACAGTGTCGGGCGAGCAGTACTTC. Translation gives CAISPGTVSGEQYF.

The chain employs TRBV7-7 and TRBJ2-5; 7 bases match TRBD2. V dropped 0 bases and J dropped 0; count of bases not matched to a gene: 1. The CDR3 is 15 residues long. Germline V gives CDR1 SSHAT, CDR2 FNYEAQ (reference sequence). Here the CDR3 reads CASSLASGDQETQYF. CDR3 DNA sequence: TGTGCCAGCAGCTTAGCGAGCGGGGACCAAGAGACCCAGTACTTC.

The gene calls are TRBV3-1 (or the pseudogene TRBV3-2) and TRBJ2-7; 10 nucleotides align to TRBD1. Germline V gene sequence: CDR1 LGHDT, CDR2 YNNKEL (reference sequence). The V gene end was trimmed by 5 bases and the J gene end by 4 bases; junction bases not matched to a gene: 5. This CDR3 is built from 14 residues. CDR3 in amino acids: CASSYRGQGYEQYF. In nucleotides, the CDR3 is TGTGCCAGCAGCTACAGGGGACAGGGGTACGAGCAGTACTTC.

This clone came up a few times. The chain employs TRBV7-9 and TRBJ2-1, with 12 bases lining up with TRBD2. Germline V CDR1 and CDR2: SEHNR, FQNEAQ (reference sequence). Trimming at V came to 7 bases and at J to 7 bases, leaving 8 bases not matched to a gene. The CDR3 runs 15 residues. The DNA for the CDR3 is TGTGCCAGCATCCCTAGCGGGGGGGCCATGAATGAGCAGTTCTTC. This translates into CASIPSGGAMNEQFF.

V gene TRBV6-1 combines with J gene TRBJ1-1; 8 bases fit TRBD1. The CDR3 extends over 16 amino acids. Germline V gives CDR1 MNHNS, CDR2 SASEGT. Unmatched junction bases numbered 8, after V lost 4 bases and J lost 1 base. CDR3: CASSGQGYFGNTEAFF. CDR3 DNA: TGTGCCAGCAGTGGACAGGGGTACTTTGGGAACACTGAAGCTTTCTTT.